These T cell receptor beta chains were read from a single sample in a study of regulatory T cells in long-lasting Graves disease. Using its own MiXCR run on the multiplex PCR reads, TCRdb lists one record per CDR3 protein. The table lists 560,000 or so distinct CDR3 sequences, about 16% of them singletons. These data were also reused for a study on T cells in Graves' hyperthyroidism and ophthalmopathy.

Source: peripheral blood mononuclear cells (PBMCs), taken at new diagnosis, from a patient treated with antithyroid drugs. These receptors all stem from a man aged 18 to 30 with Graves disease. The CDR3 runs from the conserved cysteine through the conserved F or W. D genes are given only for firm matches. Only some rows state a clone size, as once, few, many or a class for expanded clones.

j_gene,d_gene,abundance,v_gene,CDR3nt,CDR3aa
TRBJ1-6,-,-,TRBV28,TGTGCCAGCAGTCCCCAACAGGGCGGGAATTCACCCCTCCACTTT,CASSPQQGGNSPLHF
TRBJ2-7,-,few,TRBV18,TGTGCCAGCTCACCAAGGGAGGCCGAGCAGTACTTC,CASSPREAEQYF
TRBJ2-5,TRBD1,-,TRBV27,TGTGCCAGCAGGAAAAGAGGACAGGGGGAGACCCAGTACTTC,CASRKRGQGETQYF
TRBJ1-1,TRBD1,-,TRBV15,TGTGCCACCAGCAGAGACCGACAGGGGGTGTTTACTGAAGCTTTCTTT,CATSRDRQGVFTEAFF
TRBJ2-1,TRBD2,many,TRBV7-3,TGTGCCAGCAGCCCCCTAGCGGGAGTCACCCCCAATGAGCAGTTCTTC,CASSPLAGVTPNEQFF
TRBJ1-3,-,-,TRBV19,TGTGCCAGTAGTATAGTTGGGACTGGGAACACCATATATTTT,CASSIVGTGNTIYF
TRBJ2-1,TRBD2,-,TRBV5-1,TGCGCCAGCAGCCCATACGGGACTAGCGGGTCCTACAATGAGCAGTTCTTC,CASSPYGTSGSYNEQFF
TRBJ1-5,-,few,TRBV19,TGTGCCAGTAGACCAGCGACCTCCGCTACAAATCAGCCCCAGCATTTT,CASRPATSATNQPQHF
TRBJ1-4,-,few,TRBV3-1,TGTGCCAGCAGCCCCACCGGAACAACTAATGAAAAACTGTTTTTT,CASSPTGTTNEKLFF
TRBJ1-5,TRBD1,-,TRBV2,TGTGCCAGCAGTGCAGGGGGAGATCAGCCCCAGCATTTT,CASSAGGDQPQHF
TRBJ2-7,-,many,TRBV20-1,TGCAGTGCTAGAGATCAAGGGGCAGTCGGATACTTC,CSARDQGAVGYF
TRBJ2-2,TRBD2,many,TRBV6-5,TGTGCCAGCAGTTCAGCGGGAGGACCGCCGGGCACCGGGGAGCTGTTTTTT,CASSSAGGPPGTGELFF
TRBJ1-3,-,-,TRBV12-3/TRBV12-4,TGTGCCACCGTAGACAGATCCTCTGGAAACACCATATATTTT,CATVDRSSGNTIYF
TRBJ2-1,TRBD2,-,TRBV9,TGTGCCAGCAGCGCAAGGACTAGCGGCCTATCTGGATCCTACAATGAGCAGTTCTTC,CASSARTSGLSGSYNEQFF